These T cell receptor beta chains were read from a single sample in a study of vaccination and CD4 T cells after COVID-19. Their cognate antigens are unknown. TCRdb fed the PCR reads into MiXCR, producing one record per CDR3 protein. Of 3,500 to 5,000 distinct CDR3 sequences listed, approximately 70% are singletons. The sample consisted of CD4+ T cells from blood, cultured in vitro. The origin of the receptors is a human donor who had recovered from COVID-19. CDR3s include the opening cysteine and the closing phenylalanine or tryptophan. The D gene is left open where the match is weak. Only some rows state a clone size, as once, few, many or a class for expanded clones.

clone size: .
D gene: .
V gene: TRBV7-9
J gene: TRBJ1-2
CDR3 DNA: TGTGCCAGCAGCTTGGGGGGGACGGAAAGAAATGGCTACACCTTC
CDR3 protein: CASSLGGTERNGYTF

clone size: few
D gene: TRBD1
V gene: TRBV6-1
J gene: TRBJ1-2
CDR3 DNA: TGTGCCATCGCCGAGACAGGGGGCTATGGCTACACCTTC
CDR3 protein: CAIAETGGYGYTF

clone size: .
D gene: .
V gene: TRBV7-2
J gene: TRBJ1-5
CDR3 DNA: TGTGCCAGCAGCTTAGGGAGGGGATCGGGCAATCAGCCCCAGCATTTT
CDR3 protein: CASSLGRGSGNQPQHF

clone size: .
D gene: TRBD1
V gene: TRBV6-1
J gene: TRBJ1-1
CDR3 DNA: TGTGCCAGTAGTCAACAGGGGATGAACACTGAAGCTTTCTTT
CDR3 protein: CASSQQGMNTEAFF

clone size: few
D gene: .
V gene: TRBV20-1
J gene: TRBJ2-7
CDR3 DNA: TGCAGTGCTCCGAGGATAGCGAACGAGCAGTACTTC
CDR3 protein: CSAPRIANEQYF

clone size: .
D gene: .
V gene: TRBV7-6
J gene: TRBJ1-2
CDR3 DNA: TGTGCCAGCAGCTCCGGGACGGGATGGGCTGGCTACACCTTC
CDR3 protein: CASSSGTGWAGYTF

clone size: .
D gene: .
V gene: TRBV20-1
J gene: TRBJ1-5
CDR3 DNA: TGCAGTGCTGTGGGACCGCCTTATAGCAATCAGCCCCAGCATTTT
CDR3 protein: CSAVGPPYSNQPQHF

clone size: .
D gene: .
V gene: TRBV6-5
J gene: TRBJ1-5
CDR3 DNA: TGTGCCAGCAGTTACCTAACCGGGACGGGTAATCAGCCCCAGCATTTT
CDR3 protein: CASSYLTGTGNQPQHF

clone size: .
D gene: TRBD1
V gene: TRBV29-1
J gene: TRBJ2-7
CDR3 DNA: TGCAGCGTCGGACAGGGGAACCGCTTTGGAGAGCAGTACTTC
CDR3 protein: CSVGQGNRFGEQYF

clone size: few
D gene: .
V gene: TRBV20-1
J gene: TRBJ1-6
CDR3 DNA: TGCAGTGCTGCCTCCGGAAATTCACCCCTCCACTTT
CDR3 protein: CSAASGNSPLHF

clone size: .
D gene: .
V gene: TRBV4-1
J gene: TRBJ2-7
CDR3 DNA: TGCGCCAGCAGCCAAAATCGTGGTGACCTTAACGAGCAGTACTTC
CDR3 protein: CASSQNRGDLNEQYF

clone size: once
D gene: .
V gene: TRBV7-2
J gene: TRBJ2-1
CDR3 DNA: TGTGCCAGCAGCTTAGGGAGCCCCAATGAGCAGTTCTTC
CDR3 protein: CASSLGSPNEQFF

clone size: .
D gene: TRBD1
V gene: TRBV5-4
J gene: TRBJ1-2
CDR3 DNA: TGTGCCAGCAGCTTACAGGGGAGGGGCGGCTACACCTTC
CDR3 protein: CASSLQGRGGYTF

clone size: .
D gene: .
V gene: TRBV19
J gene: TRBJ1-2
CDR3 DNA: TGTGCCAGTAGTAGGCAGGGGAGTAGCTATGGCTACACCTTC
CDR3 protein: CASSRQGSSYGYTF

clone size: once
D gene: .
V gene: TRBV20-1
J gene: TRBJ2-3
CDR3 DNA: TGCAGTGCTAGAGATAACCCCACAGATACGCAGTATTTT
CDR3 protein: CSARDNPTDTQYF

clone size: .
D gene: TRBD1
V gene: TRBV6-1
J gene: TRBJ1-3
CDR3 DNA: TGTGCCAGCACCAAGGGACAGGGGCCACCTTCCGAATATTTT
CDR3 protein: CASTKGQGPPSEYF

clone size: .
D gene: .
V gene: TRBV28
J gene: TRBJ1-2
CDR3 DNA: TGTGCCACCTCAAGTGAGCTAAACACCTTC
CDR3 protein: CATSSELNTF

clone size: few
D gene: .
V gene: TRBV7-9
J gene: TRBJ2-5
CDR3 DNA: TGTGCCAGCAGCTTACGGAGAGGGGACCCCTGGGAGACCCAGTACTTC
CDR3 protein: CASSLRRGDPWETQYF

clone size: .
D gene: .
V gene: TRBV20-1
J gene: TRBJ2-3
CDR3 DNA: TGCAGTGCAAGTCGCTCCCCCCTTAGCACAGATACGCAGTATTTT
CDR3 protein: CSASRSPLSTDTQYF

clone size: .
D gene: .
V gene: TRBV27
J gene: TRBJ1-2
CDR3 DNA: TGTGCCAGCAGTCGATCAGGCGTCACCGGGGGCTATGGCTACACCTTC
CDR3 protein: CASSRSGVTGGYGYTF

clone size: .
D gene: .
V gene: TRBV20-1
J gene: TRBJ1-5
CDR3 DNA: TGCAGTGCTAGTGTGGAGGGGGGGCAGCCCCAGCATTTT
CDR3 protein: CSASVEGGQPQHF

clone size: .
D gene: .
V gene: TRBV6-2/TRBV6-3
J gene: TRBJ2-5
CDR3 DNA: TGTGCCAGCAGTTACCATGGGACTCCCCTCGGAGAGACCCAGTACTTC
CDR3 protein: CASSYHGTPLGETQYF

clone size: .
D gene: .
V gene: TRBV5-8
J gene: TRBJ2-7
CDR3 DNA: TGTGCCAGCAGCTTGGCCGGGACACTCTACGAGCAGTACTTC
CDR3 protein: CASSLAGTLYEQYF

clone size: once
D gene: TRBD1
V gene: TRBV7-2
J gene: TRBJ2-7
CDR3 DNA: TGTGCCAGCAGCTTAACTGGACAGGGACACGAGCAGTACTTC
CDR3 protein: CASSLTGQGHEQYF

clone size: .
D gene: .
V gene: TRBV20-1
J gene: TRBJ1-2
CDR3 DNA: TGCAGTGCTGGTACCGGGACACCCTTCTATGGCTACACCTTC
CDR3 protein: CSAGTGTPFYGYTF

clone size: .
D gene: .
V gene: TRBV6-2/TRBV6-3
J gene: TRBJ1-5
CDR3 DNA: TGTGCCAGCAGCCAAAGTGCCCTGAATCAGCCCCAGCATTTT
CDR3 protein: CASSQSALNQPQHF

clone size: .
D gene: .
V gene: TRBV20-1
J gene: TRBJ1-2
CDR3 DNA: TGCAGTGCTAGTTCGGTGGGGGTCGGCTATGGCTACACCTTC
CDR3 protein: CSASSVGVGYGYTF

clone size: few
D gene: .
V gene: TRBV7-2
J gene: TRBJ1-2
CDR3 DNA: TGTGCCAGCAGCTTACAGGGAAACTATGGCTACACCTTC
CDR3 protein: CASSLQGNYGYTF

clone size: large
D gene: TRBD1
V gene: TRBV6-1
J gene: TRBJ1-5
CDR3 DNA: TGTGCCAGCAGTGAAATATGGGGACAGTCAAATCAGCCCCAGCATTTT
CDR3 protein: CASSEIWGQSNQPQHF